The sample holds many counts of the clone carrying this T cell receptor beta chain. Germline V gene data show CDR1 as SNHLY and CDR2 as FYNNEI. The CDR3 has 13 residues. V dropped 6 bases and J dropped 0 bases, with 8 bases sitting between them. This record comes from a study of CD8+CD57+ T cells in acquired aplastic anemia. Study details: An average of roughly 3 ug of DNA was obtained from sorted CD4+ and CD8+ cells.

Only patients with CD8+CD57+ cell expansion on flow cytometry were chosen for sequencing. The use of genomic DNA as template underpinned the TCR beta VDJ and CDR3 profiling. From the reads, TCRdb called clonotypes with MiXCR, one entry per CDR3 protein. The table lists 250,000 to 350,000 distinct CDR3 sequences, roughly 61% of them singletons. This chain joins TRBV2 and TRBJ1-1; D not resolved. Specimen: sorted CD4+, CD8+, or CD8+CD57+ T cells (not recorded which) from PBMCs. This TCR derives from a human donor with aplastic anemia. CDR3 sequence: CASSDSLNTEAFF. CDR3 in DNA: TGTGCCAGCAGCGATAGCCTGAACACTGAAGCTTTCTTT.